A single sample gave rise to the 32 T cell receptor beta chains below, sequenced in a study of T cell responses to AZD1222 COVID-19 vaccine. The table came from immunoSEQ multiplex PCR; TCRdb's copy has only in-frame clones and leaves some out. The sample gives 70,000 or so clones, 80% to 85% of which show up once; around an eighth is in the top ten. The sequenced sample was peripheral blood, obtained on day 0 of AZD1222 vaccination. The origin of the receptors is an adult in good health.

This rearrangement joins TRBV6-2 or TRBV6-3 to TRBJ1-1, with a possible D match to TRBD1 (5 bases). CDR3 length: 14 residues. From germline, CDR1 is MNHEY and CDR2 SVGEGT. Trimming stripped 2 bases from V and 1 base from J, with 8 bases between. This chain's CDR3 is CASSYQGSNTEAFF. The CDR3 DNA sequence: TGTGCCAGCAGTTACCAGGGCTCGAACACTGAAGCTTTCTTT.

This clone occurred a few times. The chain combines TRBV7-2 with TRBJ2-5; D remains unclear. The CDR3 consists of 17 residues. CDR1 SGHTA and CDR2 FQGNSA come from the germline V gene. Trimming took off 5 bases at V and 0 bases at J, with 19 bases between the two ends. CDR3 DNA sequence: TGTGCCAGCAGCACCGGCCACCAATTACAGTACCAAGAGACCCAGTACTTC. Protein sequence: CASSTGHQLQYQETQYF.

The rearrangement uses TRBV29-1 and TRBJ2-5, with 14 bases fitting TRBD2. The V gene end was trimmed by 3 bases and the J gene end by 5 bases; junction bases not matched to a gene: 8. The CDR3 is made up of 16 amino acids. Germline values: CDR1 SQVTM, CDR2 ANQGSEA. In nucleotides, the CDR3 is TGCAGCGTTGAGCGCCTGGGACTAGCGGGGGCCGAGACCCAGTACTTC. It codes for CSVERLGLAGAETQYF.

The gene calls are TRBV7-9 and TRBJ2-4, with D perhaps matching TRBD2 (6 bases). With 3 bases removed from V and 9 bases from J, the gap between germline ends came to 15 bases. The CDR3 runs to 14 residues. The germline gives CDR1 SEHNR, CDR2 FQNEAQ (reference sequence). The CDR3 protein is CASSFGRAGSIQYF. CDR3 nucleotides: TGTGCCAGCAGCTTCGGGAGAGCCGGGAGCATTCAGTACTTC.

The chain links TRBV9 to TRBJ1-1, with TRBD1 matching 11 bases. The CDR3 is made up of 14 amino acids. In germline, CDR1 is SGDLS, CDR2 YYNGEE. Unmatched junction bases numbered 3, after V lost 4 bases and J lost 4 bases. The CDR3 region is CASSLGTGGTEAFF. CDR3 DNA sequence: TGTGCCAGCAGCCTAGGGACAGGGGGCACTGAAGCTTTCTTT.

The chain links TRBV30 to TRBJ1-5; D is undetermined. Trimming left V 3 bases short and J 2 bases short, with 20 bases between. Looked up from germline, CDR1 is GTSNPN and CDR2 is SVGIG (reference sequence). The CDR3 loop spans 17 amino acids. CDR3 DNA sequence: TGTGCCTGGAGGGACGGACTGTGGTCGGGCGGCAATCAGCCCCAGCATTTT. As protein: CAWRDGLWSGGNQPQHF.

The rearrangement uses TRBV19 and TRBJ2-7, with D uncertain. The CDR3 is made up of 15 amino acids. Germline V lookup: CDR1 LNHDA, CDR2 SQIVND (reference sequence). The V end was cut by 7 bases, the J end by 0 bases, with 16 bases between. CDR3 sequence (DNA): TGTGCCAGTAAGATGTTCCATGGGGACTCCTACGAGCAGTACTTC. Translating gives CASKMFHGDSYEQYF.

The chain combines TRBV30 with TRBJ1-1; D is unresolved. CDR1 and CDR2 from the germline V gene are GTSNPN and SVGIG (reference sequence). Trimming took 2 bases from V and 2 from J, leaving 18 bases between them. CDR3 length: 16 amino acids. The CDR3 region is CAWSRHKTGRNTEAFF. The CDR3 nucleotides are TGTGCCTGGAGTCGGCACAAAACCGGCAGAAACACTGAAGCTTTCTTT.

V and J are TRBV3-1 (or the pseudogene TRBV3-2) and TRBJ2-7; tentatively, D is TRBD1 or TRBD2 (5 bases each). V lost 0 bases and J lost 4, with 16 bases in between. This CDR3 comprises 16 residues. CDR1 is LGHDT and CDR2 is YNNKEL in the germline V gene (reference sequence). In DNA, the CDR3 is TGTGCCAGCAGCCAAGATCCGGGGCAGCTTGGGTACGAGCAGTACTTC. This translates into CASSQDPGQLGYEQYF.

This clone was observed a handful of times. This rearrangement joins TRBV5-1 to TRBJ2-7; tentatively, D is TRBD1 or TRBD2 (5 bases each). The CDR3 loop spans 11 amino acids. V gave up 4 bases and J gave up 7 bases, with 9 bases separating them. Germline CDR1 reads SGHRS; CDR2 reads YFSETQ. The CDR3 reads CASSGDGEQYF. CDR3 DNA: TGCGCCAGCAGCGGGGACGGGGAGCAGTACTTC.

This clone has just a few counts. For the CDR3, the DNA is TGTGCCAGCAGCCCTAGTCGGGGGGACCTGAACACTGAAGCTTTCTTT. As protein: CASSPSRGDLNTEAFF. The rearrangement joins TRBV7-9 to TRBJ1-1, with D tentatively TRBD1 (5 bases). This CDR3 is 16 amino acids long. Germline V CDR1 and CDR2: SEHNR, FQNEAQ (reference sequence). V lost 5 bases to trimming and J lost 0 bases, with 16 bases between them.

This chain joins TRBV6-2 or TRBV6-3 and TRBJ1-5; 7 nucleotides align to TRBD1. The CDR3 spans 17 residues. Germline-derived CDR1 and CDR2 are MNHEY and SVGEGT. The J segment lost 2 bases and the V segment lost 2 bases, leaving 9 bases of the junction unmatched. This chain's CDR3 is CASSYIGGAGRNQPQHF. Written as DNA, the CDR3 is TGTGCCAGCAGTTACATAGGGGGCGCAGGTCGCAATCAGCCCCAGCATTTT.

This clone was counted a single time. The chain has TRBV6-6 and TRBJ1-1; D might be TRBD1 (5 bases). This CDR3 contains 17 residues. V was pared by 5 bases and J by 3 bases, with 22 bases between. Germline CDR1 MNHNY, CDR2 SVGAGI (reference sequence). In nucleotides, the CDR3 is TGTGCCAGCAGTCTCCCGGGGATTGGGGGGGAGGACACTGAAGCTTTCTTT. It yields the protein CASSLPGIGGEDTEAFF.

The CDR3 coding sequence is TGTGCCAGAGAATCAGGGGGCCGCGGTGAAAAACTGTTTTTT. Translated: CARESGGRGEKLFF. The chain couples TRBV2 to TRBJ1-4; 8 positions agree with TRBD1. Germline CDR1 SNHLY, CDR2 FYNNEI. CDR3 length: 14 amino acids. The V segment lost 9 bases and the J segment 7 bases; nucleotides outside the gene matches: 10.

A single count supports this clone. This chain links TRBV10-3 with TRBJ2-5, with 8 positions matching TRBD2. Unmatched junction bases numbered 7, after V lost 3 bases and J lost 1 base. The CDR3 has 16 residues. Looked up from germline, CDR1 is ENHRY and CDR2 is SYGVKD. DNA for the CDR3: TGTGCCATCAGTGAACACCAGCGGGGGACCCAAGAGACCCAGTACTTC. This gives the protein CAISEHQRGTQETQYF.

The V call is TRBV7-8, the J call TRBJ1-1; 7 positions match TRBD1. V trimming: 2 bases; J trimming: 5 bases; junction bases outside the gene matches: 2. From germline, CDR1 is SGHVS and CDR2 FQNEAQ. The CDR3 totals 13 residues. In nucleotides, the CDR3 is TGTGCCAGCAGCTTAACAGGGGATACTGAAGCTTTCTTT. It specifies CASSLTGDTEAFF.

This chain uses TRBV4-3 with TRBJ1-2; D is perhaps TRBD1 (6 bases). V was pared by 0 bases and J by 7 bases, with 18 bases between. Germline CDR1 is LGHNA and CDR2 is YSLEER. The CDR3 has 16 residues. CDR3 nucleotides: TGCGCCAGCAGCCAAGATCGGTCTGGGGGGCGTTCTGGCTACACCTTC. As protein: CASSQDRSGGRSGYTF.

The V gene is TRBV29-1, the J gene TRBJ1-2; D is unclear. V was cut by 3 bases and J by 2 bases, with 10 bases left in between. The CDR3 totals 13 residues. Germline CDR1 and CDR2: SQVTM and ANQGSEA. In DNA form, the CDR3 reads TGCAGCGTTGATTACGGAGTAAACTATGGCTACACCTTC. This codes for CSVDYGVNYGYTF.

The rearrangement uses TRBV30 and TRBJ1-1, with a tentative D call TRBD1 (5 bases). The CDR3 is 13 amino acids. The germline V and J ends were trimmed by 1 base and 0 bases, with 6 bases remaining between them. The germline V gene encodes CDR1 GTSNPN and CDR2 SVGIG (reference sequence). CDR3 in DNA: TGTGCCTGGAGTGGACAGTTGAACACTGAAGCTTTCTTT. It yields the protein CAWSGQLNTEAFF.

This clone appeared a single time. The genes are TRBV6-6 and TRBJ2-7; no clear D. This CDR3 has 14 amino acids. Deletions cut 2 bases from V and 4 bases from J, with 12 bases between. In germline, CDR1 is MNHNY, CDR2 SVGAGI (reference sequence). The CDR3 coding sequence is TGTGCCAGCAGTTACGCACACCTACCGTACGAGCAGTACTTC. Protein: CASSYAHLPYEQYF.

The CDR3 DNA reads TGTGCCTGGAGTGGGGGACAGAGATACGAGCAGTACTTC. Translated: CAWSGGQRYEQYF. The chain combines TRBV30 with TRBJ2-7; 7 positions agree with TRBD1. V lost 1 base, J lost 4 bases, and 4 bases stayed unmatched. Per germline, CDR1 GTSNPN and CDR2 SVGIG (reference sequence). The CDR3 is 13 residues long.

The V and J genes are TRBV9 and TRBJ2-7, with 8 bases aligning to TRBD1. Germline V CDR1 and CDR2: SGDLS, YYNGEE. The CDR3 is 15 amino acids. J was trimmed by 7 bases and V by 4 bases; bases with no gene match: 13. CDR3 region: CASSSSTGGFGEQYF. The CDR3 bases are TGTGCCAGCAGCTCTAGTACAGGGGGATTCGGGGAGCAGTACTTC.

This clone has just one count. The V call is TRBV1, the J call TRBJ1-1. TRBV1 is given as a pseudogene. The CDR3 spans 15 residues. CDR3 nucleotide sequence: TGCACCAGCAGCCCCCCCCCGACGGCCAACACTGAAGCTTTCTTT. Translated: CTSSPPPTANTEAFF.

The genes are TRBV4-1 and TRBJ1-6; tentatively, D is TRBD1 (6 bases). Germline loops: CDR1 MGHRA, CDR2 YSYEKL. The V and J ends lost 3 bases and 7 bases respectively, with 10 bases between them. This CDR3 has 14 residues. This CDR3 is CASSQGHLNSPLHF. In DNA form, the CDR3 reads TGCGCCAGCAGCCAGGGACATTTGAATTCACCCCTCCACTTT.

This clone turned up a few times. V is TRBV29-1 and J is TRBJ2-3; D tentatively reads TRBD1 or TRBD2 (5 bases each). From germline, CDR1 is SQVTM and CDR2 ANQGSEA. The CDR3 covers 14 residues. Trimming took 5 bases from V and 4 from J, leaving 16 bases between them. The CDR3 region is CSVRDGVRSDTQYF. The CDR3 coding sequence is TGCAGCGTTCGGGACGGAGTCCGCTCAGATACGCAGTATTTT.

The V and J genes are TRBV3-1 (or the pseudogene TRBV3-2) and TRBJ1-3; the D is unclear. V was clipped by 3 bases and J by 7 bases, with 7 bases between them. Germline V gives CDR1 LGHDT, CDR2 YNNKEL (reference sequence). The CDR3 spans 12 residues. The CDR3 is CASSHNPNTIYF. CDR3 bases: TGTGCCAGCAGCCATAATCCGAACACCATATATTTT.

V and J are TRBV24-1 and TRBJ2-2; 7 bases are shared with TRBD1. The CDR3 sequence is 15 residues long. Germline-derived CDR1 and CDR2 are KGHDR and SFDVKD. Losses at the gene ends were 7 bases for V and 4 bases for J; bases not matched to a gene: 8. CDR3 sequence reads: CATSDPGGITGELFF. For the CDR3, the DNA is TGTGCCACCAGCGACCCAGGGGGTATCACCGGGGAGCTGTTTTTT.

The gene calls are TRBV3-1 (or the pseudogene TRBV3-2) and TRBJ1-5; 9 bases map to TRBD1. This CDR3 region has 14 residues. The junction had 9 bases not matched to a gene; V was cut back by 8 bases and J by 7 bases. Germline assignment: CDR1 LGHDT and CDR2 YNNKEL (reference sequence). In DNA form, the CDR3 reads TGTGCCAGCTGTTCCGACAGGGGGAACCAGCCCCAGCATTTT. It is translated as CASCSDRGNQPQHF.

V is TRBV30 and J is TRBJ2-3; possible D gene TRBD2, 5 bases. Trimming removed 5 bases at V and 2 bases at J, with 11 bases between. Germline values: CDR1 GTSNPN, CDR2 SVGIG (reference sequence). This CDR3 spans 13 amino acids. This CDR3 reads CAWLGVYTDTQYF. The CDR3 bases are TGTGCCTGGTTGGGAGTTTACACAGATACGCAGTATTTT.

The chain carries TRBV19 and TRBJ1-1; D possibly corresponds to TRBD1 (5 bases). V lost 5 bases and J lost 6, with 16 bases in between. CDR3 length equals 14 residues. The germline CDR1 and CDR2 sequences are LNHDA and SQIVND (reference sequence). In DNA, the CDR3 is TGTGCCAGTAGTCCTTGGGAGGGGAGGGCTGAAGCTTTCTTT. Protein sequence: CASSPWEGRAEAFF.

The chain has TRBV14 and TRBJ1-6; D unclear. The CDR3 loop spans 15 amino acids. Per the germline V gene, CDR1 is SGHDN and CDR2 is FVKESK. V lost 5 bases to trimming and J lost 7 bases, with 15 bases between them. The CDR3 loop reads CASSESGTGNSPLHF. DNA of the CDR3: TGTGCCAGCAGCGAAAGCGGTACGGGGAATTCACCCCTCCACTTT.

This chain links TRBV6-2 or TRBV6-3 with TRBJ2-5; 8 bases map to TRBD1. The CDR3 has 17 amino acids. Germline CDR1 MNHEY, CDR2 SVGEGT. Trimming at V came to 0 bases and at J to 0 bases, leaving 6 bases not matched to a gene. The CDR3 loop is CASSYSDRGYNQETQYF. The DNA of the CDR3 is TGTGCCAGCAGTTACTCAGACAGGGGATATAACCAAGAGACCCAGTACTTC.